Sequencing of this TCR beta chain was carried out in a study of blood T cell repertoires in COVID-19. Across the whole study: The United States, Italy and Spain were the sources of the acute and convalescent COVID-19 samples. From T cells, B-cell-depleted T cells, or PBMCs came the material, which was cDNA or gDNA.

V lost 11 bases and J lost 8; bases outside the gene matches: 3. Per germline, CDR1 WSHSY and CDR2 SAAADI. This CDR3 spans 12 amino acids. Here immunoSEQ multiplex PCR was the method, and the copy in TCRdb shows in-frame clones only, minus some. The sample yields 95,000 to 130,000 clones, less than 85% seen once. The specimen sequenced was peripheral blood. The receptor was derived from a man aged 30-40 years with acute or convalescent COVID-19. This chain joins TRBV10-2 and TRBJ1-4; 12 nucleotides align to TRBD1. The CDR3 DNA is TGCGCCTCCGGGACAGGGGGCGAAAAACTGTTTTTT. Translation gives CASGTGGEKLFF.